The subject of this entry is one T cell receptor (beta chain). Many counts were recorded for this clonotype. Its target antigen remains unknown. No qualities accompany the bases; no much larger clone lies one base away. These reads were obtained on an Illumina HiSeq 2500. Superscript III and a set of TRAV- and TRBV-specific primers were used to synthesize first-strand cDNA, so that both TCRalpha and TCRbeta chains were covered. A roughly 18-cycle PCR with Phusion amplified the TCRs, pairing a constant-region primer with the adapter that was attached to the V primers. Isolated mRNA was amplified with the MessageAmp II aRNA Amplification Kit, using an approximately 16-hour in vitro transcription at 37°C. The Dynabeads mRNA DIRECT Purification Kit was used to isolate the mRNA for TCR sequencing. Indexed Illumina adapters were added in a second Phusion PCR of around 27 cycles, and the PCR products were purified with AMPure XP beads. Per the authors' processing: Using custom Perl scripts, TCR sequences that encoded the same protein were pooled, out-of-frame sequences were dropped, and the abundance of each clonotype was calculated. The analysis excluded TCR sequences that were supported by just one read. The metrics used to describe the repertoires included Shannon entropy, Gini index, clonality, richness, and the frequency of TCRs shared between repertoires. TCRdb trimmed the raw reads at Q25, called clones with MiXCR and kept productive beta chains. When rows share a CDR3 protein, they turn into one entry using the most common DNA and genes. The V and J calls reflect TCRdb's pipeline rather than the authors' work. For this sample the table gives 95,000 to 100,000 distinct CDR3 sequences, of which around 21% were detected only once. The ten largest clones represent roughly 4% of the sample.

These data originate in a study of low-dose radiotherapy and immunotherapy resistance in tumors (dated 2022 in TCRdb). Turning to the overall study: In Cohort 1, each fraction delivered 0.5 Gy every 2 weeks, and the prescribed total PTV dose was 6.5 Gy. Patients in Cohort 2 were given 1 Gy per fraction every two weeks, for a total of 13 Gy across 26 weeks. Aspirin 300 mg was taken orally once daily by patients for four cycles, starting on cycle 1 day 1. Every two weeks, patients got intravenous cyclophosphamide at 200 mg/m2, given one day ahead of each radiation and immunotherapy administration. Eight patients were included in the translational analysis, namely three from the first dose cohort plus the first five from the second dose cohort. Nivolumab was administered intravenously as a 240 mg flat dose every two weeks, and ipilimumab was administered intravenously at 1 mg/kg every six weeks. Randomization of trial participants into treatment groups was not performed.

CDR1 and CDR2, per the germline V gene, are SGHAT and FQNNGV. V and J are trimmed by 1 base and 8 bases, and the gene matches miss 11 bases of the junction. From the cysteine up to the phenylalanine, the CDR3 has a length of 16 residues. The retained sequence is limited to the CDR3, 48 bases, with the frame set at the first base. The label giving this sample's time point can be read as: after trial treatment. The treatment or condition label of this sample denotes: LDRT plus nivolumab, ipilimumab, low-dose cyclophosphamide and aspirin (RACIN trial). The donors took part in RACIN, a single-arm, phase I, dose-escalation trial that combined nivolumab, ipilimumab, aspirin, low-dose cyclophosphamide and low-dose radiotherapy. Patients were eligible if they had advanced solid tumors that were TIL-negative.

The source of this sequence is a male donor with prostate cancer. The receptor chain draws on TRBV11-2 and TRBJ2-4, with TRBD2 matching 7 junction bases. Here the sequenced sample was PBMCs, taken after low-dose radiotherapy plus immunotherapy. The nucleotide sequence reads TGTGCCAGCAGCTTAGGGGGGGGAGGGGAGGTGGACATTCAGTACTTC. Its translation is CASSLGGGGEVDIQYF.